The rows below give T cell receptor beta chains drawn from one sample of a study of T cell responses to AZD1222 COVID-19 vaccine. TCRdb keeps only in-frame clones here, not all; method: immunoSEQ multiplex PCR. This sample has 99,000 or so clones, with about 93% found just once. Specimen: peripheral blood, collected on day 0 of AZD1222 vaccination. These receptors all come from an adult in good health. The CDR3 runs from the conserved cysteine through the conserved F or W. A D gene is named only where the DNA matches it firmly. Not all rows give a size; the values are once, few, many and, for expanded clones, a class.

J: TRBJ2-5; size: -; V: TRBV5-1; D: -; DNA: TGCGCCAGCAGCTTGACTAGCCGGGAGACCCAGTACTTC; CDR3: CASSLTSRETQYF
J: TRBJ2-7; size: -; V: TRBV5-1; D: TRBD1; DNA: TGCGCCAGCAGCCGAGGACAGGGGCACTACGAGCAGTACTTC; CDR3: CASSRGQGHYEQYF
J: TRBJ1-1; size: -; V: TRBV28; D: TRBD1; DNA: TGTGCCAGCAGTCCGACAGGGGGCGGTGACACTGAAGCTTTCTTT; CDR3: CASSPTGGGDTEAFF
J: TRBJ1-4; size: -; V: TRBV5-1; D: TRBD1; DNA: TGCGCCAGCAGCTTGGGACAGGGGGGTGAAAAACTGTTTTTT; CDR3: CASSLGQGGEKLFF
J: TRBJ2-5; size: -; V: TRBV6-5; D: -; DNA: TGTGCCAGCAGACAGGGAATGCAGACCCAGTACTTC; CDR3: CASRQGMQTQYF
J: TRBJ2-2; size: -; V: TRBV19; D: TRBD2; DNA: TGTGCCAGTAGTCCATTTAGCGGGAGTAACGCCGGGGAGCTGTTTTTT; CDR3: CASSPFSGSNAGELFF
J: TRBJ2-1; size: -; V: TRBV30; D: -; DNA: TGTGCCTGGAGATTACCGGGATCTTATGAGCAGTTCTTC; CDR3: CAWRLPGSYEQFF
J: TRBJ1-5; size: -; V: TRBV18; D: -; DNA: TGTGCCAGCTCACCGTTACACGGTCTGGAGCCCCAGCATTTT; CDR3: CASSPLHGLEPQHF
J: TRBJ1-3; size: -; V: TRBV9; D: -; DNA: TGTGCCAGCAGCGTAGAAGAGGGGAAGTGGTCTGGAAACACCATATATTTT; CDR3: CASSVEEGKWSGNTIYF
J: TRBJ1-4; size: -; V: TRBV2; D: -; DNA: TGTGCCAGCAGTGAAACACTCCCCAATGAAAAACTGTTTTTT; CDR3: CASSETLPNEKLFF
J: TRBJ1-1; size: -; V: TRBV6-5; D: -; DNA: TGTGCCAGCAAAGGGACTGTGAACACTGAAGCTTTCTTT; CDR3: CASKGTVNTEAFF
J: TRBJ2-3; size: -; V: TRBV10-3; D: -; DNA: TGTGCCATCAGTTATAGCGGAGTTAGCACAGATACGCAGTATTTT; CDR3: CAISYSGVSTDTQYF
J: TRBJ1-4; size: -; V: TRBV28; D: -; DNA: TGTGCCAGCAGGGTACAGGGTTCTAATGAAAAACTGTTTTTT; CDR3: CASRVQGSNEKLFF
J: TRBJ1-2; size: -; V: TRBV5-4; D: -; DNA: TGTGCCAGCAGCTTGGGTGCAGCGGCGTTTAACTATGGCTACACCTTC; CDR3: CASSLGAAAFNYGYTF
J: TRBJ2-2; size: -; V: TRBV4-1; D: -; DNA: TGCGCCAGCAGCCAAGTTCAGGGAGGAGGGACCGGGGAGCTGTTTTTT; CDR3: CASSQVQGGGTGELFF
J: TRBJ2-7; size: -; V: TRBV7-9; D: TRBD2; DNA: TGTGCCAGCAGCTCGACCGCCGGGACTAGCGGGAATCGGTTCGAGCAGTACTTC; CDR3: CASSSTAGTSGNRFEQYF
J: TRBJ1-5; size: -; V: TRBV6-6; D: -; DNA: TGTGCCAGCAGTTACAGCGCCGGGAGACCCAATCAGCCCCAGCATTTT; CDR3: CASSYSAGRPNQPQHF
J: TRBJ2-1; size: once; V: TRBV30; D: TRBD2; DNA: TGTGCCTGGAGTGTAGGGCTAGCGGGAGTCAATGAGCAGTTCTTC; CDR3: CAWSVGLAGVNEQFF
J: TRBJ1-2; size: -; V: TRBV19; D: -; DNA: TGTGCCAGTAGCGAGGGCTCATATAACTATGGCTACACCTTC; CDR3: CASSEGSYNYGYTF
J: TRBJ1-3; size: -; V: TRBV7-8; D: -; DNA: TGTGCCAGCAGCTTAGCGCGGGACTCGAGGGCAATCGGAAACACCATATATTTT; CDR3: CASSLARDSRAIGNTIYF
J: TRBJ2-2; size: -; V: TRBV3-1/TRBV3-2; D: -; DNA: TGTGCCAGCAGCCAAGATCCCGGGTACACCGGGGAGCTGTTTTTT; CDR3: CASSQDPGYTGELFF
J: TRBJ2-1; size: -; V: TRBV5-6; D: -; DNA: TGTGCCAGCAGCTTGGAGACAGGGAGGTACAATGAGCAGTTCTTC; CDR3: CASSLETGRYNEQFF
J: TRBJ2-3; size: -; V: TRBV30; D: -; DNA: TGTGCCTGGAGTGCGGGATTGGAAAATACGCAGTATTTT; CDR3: CAWSAGLENTQYF
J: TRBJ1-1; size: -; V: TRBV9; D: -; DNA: TGTGCCAGCAGCGGTCAGGGAACTGAAGCTTTCTTT; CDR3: CASSGQGTEAFF
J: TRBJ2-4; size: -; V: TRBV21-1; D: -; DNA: TGTGCCAGCAGCTCGCAGCGGGAGAACGCCAAAAACATTCAGTACTTC; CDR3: CASSSQRENAKNIQYF
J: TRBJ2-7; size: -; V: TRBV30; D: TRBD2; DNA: TGTGCCTGGAGTGCGGCGGGGGGGAGCTCCTACGAGCAGTACTTC; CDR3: CAWSAAGGSSYEQYF
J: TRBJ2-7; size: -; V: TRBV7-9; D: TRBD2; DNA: TGTGCCAGCAGACTAGCGGGAGCTGCCGAGCAGTACTTC; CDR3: CASRLAGAAEQYF
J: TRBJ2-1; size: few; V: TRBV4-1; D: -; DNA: TGCGCCAGCAGCCAGCTAGTGCCGGGGGATGAGCAGTTCTTC; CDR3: CASSQLVPGDEQFF
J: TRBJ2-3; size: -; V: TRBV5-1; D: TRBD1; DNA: TGCGCCAGCAGCGCCGGACAGGGTTCCTCCACAGATACGCAGTATTTT; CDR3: CASSAGQGSSTDTQYF
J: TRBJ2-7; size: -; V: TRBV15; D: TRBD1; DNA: TGTGCCACCAGCAGTACCGGGACAGGGGGCTACGAGCAGTACTTC; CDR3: CATSSTGTGGYEQYF
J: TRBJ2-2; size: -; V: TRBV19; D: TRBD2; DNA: TGTGCCAGTAGCAGGGCGGGGGACACCGGGGAGCTGTTTTTT; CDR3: CASSRAGDTGELFF
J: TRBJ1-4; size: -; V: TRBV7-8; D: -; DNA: TGTGCCAGCAACAGTTATTCTAATGAAAAACTGTTTTTT; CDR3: CASNSYSNEKLFF
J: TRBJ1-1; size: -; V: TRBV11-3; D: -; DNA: TGTGCCAGCAGCTCCACAGTAAACACTGAAGCTTTCTTT; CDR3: CASSSTVNTEAFF
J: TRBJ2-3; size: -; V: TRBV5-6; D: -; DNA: TGTGCCAGCAGACGCTTGGGTGGGACGAGGGGCACAGATACGCAGTATTTT; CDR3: CASRRLGGTRGTDTQYF
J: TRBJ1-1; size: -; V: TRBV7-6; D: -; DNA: TGTGCCAGCAGCAAAGCCAGGAACACTGAAGCTTTCTTT; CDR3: CASSKARNTEAFF
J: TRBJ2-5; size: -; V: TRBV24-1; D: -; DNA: TGTGCCACCAGTGCAGGGCTTGGGACCCAGTACTTC; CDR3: CATSAGLGTQYF
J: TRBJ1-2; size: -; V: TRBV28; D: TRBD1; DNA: TGTGCCAGCAGACGACAGGGAAGTGATGGCTACACCTTC; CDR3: CASRRQGSDGYTF
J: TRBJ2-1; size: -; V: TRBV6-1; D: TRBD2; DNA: TGTGCCAGCAGTGAAGCGGAACGCGAAATAGCGGGGTACAATGAGCAGTTCTTC; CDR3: CASSEAEREIAGYNEQFF
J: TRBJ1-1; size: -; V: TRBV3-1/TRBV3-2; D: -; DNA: TGTGCCAGCAGCCAAGGGGTCTGGCAGGGAAAGGGCACTGAAGCTTTCTTT; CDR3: CASSQGVWQGKGTEAFF
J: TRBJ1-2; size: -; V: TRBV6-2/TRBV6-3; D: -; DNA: TGTGCCAGCAGCCGACTAGTGAGTCACACCGACTATGGCTACACCTTC; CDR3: CASSRLVSHTDYGYTF
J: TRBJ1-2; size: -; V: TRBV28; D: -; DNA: TGTGCCAGCAGTTTCTACTCCTATGGCTACACCTTC; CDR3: CASSFYSYGYTF
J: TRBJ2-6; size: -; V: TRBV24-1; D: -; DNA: TGTGCCACCAGTGATTATGGCTCTGGGGCCAACGTCCTGACTTTC; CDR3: CATSDYGSGANVLTF
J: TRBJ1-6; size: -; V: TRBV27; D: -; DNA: TGTGCCAGCAGTTTTTTACAGGCCCTGACAACTTTCAATTCACCCCTCCACTTT; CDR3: CASSFLQALTTFNSPLHF
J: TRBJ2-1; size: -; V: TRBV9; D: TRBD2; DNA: TGTGCCAGCAGCGAACGTTACCGGGCGGGAGACGATGAGCAGTTCTTC; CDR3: CASSERYRAGDDEQFF
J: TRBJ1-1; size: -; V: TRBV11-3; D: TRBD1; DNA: TGTGCCAGCAGCTTAGGGGACAGGGTCCTTACGAACACTGAAGCTTTCTTT; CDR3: CASSLGDRVLTNTEAFF
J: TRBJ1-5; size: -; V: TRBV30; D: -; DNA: TGTGCCTGGAGTGTAAGGGGAGATCAGCCCCAGCATTTT; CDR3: CAWSVRGDQPQHF
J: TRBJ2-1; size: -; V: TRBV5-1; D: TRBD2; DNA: TGCGCCAGCAGCTTCGAACCACTAGCGGACTCCTACAATGAGCAGTTCTTC; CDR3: CASSFEPLADSYNEQFF
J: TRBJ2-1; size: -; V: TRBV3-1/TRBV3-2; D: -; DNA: TGTGCCAGCAGCCAAGACGCGGACGGGTCATTTTACAATGAGCAGTTCTTC; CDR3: CASSQDADGSFYNEQFF
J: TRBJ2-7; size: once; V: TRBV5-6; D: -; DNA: TGTGCCAGCAGCTTGGTTACGGGCTACGAGCAGTACTTC; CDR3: CASSLVTGYEQYF